This T cell receptor (beta chain) originates from a study of response to subunit inactivated influenza vaccine. Remarks on this clonotype: Antigen unknown.

Findings of the study overall: That few new T cells are recruited by each seasonal influenza vaccination was the authors' suggestion.

TCRdb re-called the RT-PCR reads with MiXCR, one entry per CDR3 protein. The sample has more than 400,000 distinct CDR3 sequences, 10% to 11% seen once. The source of this sequence is a man aged 45-60 years who received an inactivated influenza vaccine. The sample here was PBMCs from blood, taken 45 days after vaccination.

The CDR3 loop reads CSAFPHGTGTYEQYF. The CDR3 DNA reads TGCAGTGCTTTCCCCCATGGGACTGGAACCTACGAGCAGTACTTC. The chain uses TRBV20-1 and TRBJ2-7; tentatively, D is TRBD2 (6 bases). Per germline, CDR1 DFQATT and CDR2 SNEGSKA (reference sequence). With 5 bases removed from V and 2 bases from J, the gap between germline ends came to 19 bases. The CDR3 length is 15 residues.